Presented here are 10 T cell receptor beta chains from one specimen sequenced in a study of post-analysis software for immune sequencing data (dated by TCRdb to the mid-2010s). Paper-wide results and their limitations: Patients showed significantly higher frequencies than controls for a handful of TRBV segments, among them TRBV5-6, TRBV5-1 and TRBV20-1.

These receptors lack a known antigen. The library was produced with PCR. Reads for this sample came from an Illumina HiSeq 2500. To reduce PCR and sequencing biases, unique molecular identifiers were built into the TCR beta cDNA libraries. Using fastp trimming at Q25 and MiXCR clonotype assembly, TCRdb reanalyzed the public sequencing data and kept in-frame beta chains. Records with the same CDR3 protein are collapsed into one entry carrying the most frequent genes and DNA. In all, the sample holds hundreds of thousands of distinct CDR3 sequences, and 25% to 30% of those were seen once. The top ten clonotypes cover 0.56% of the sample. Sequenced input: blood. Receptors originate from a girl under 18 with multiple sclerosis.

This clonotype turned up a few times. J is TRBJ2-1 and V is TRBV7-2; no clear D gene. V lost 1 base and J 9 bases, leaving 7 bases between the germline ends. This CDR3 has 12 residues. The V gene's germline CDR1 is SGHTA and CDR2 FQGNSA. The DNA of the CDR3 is TGTGCCAGCAGCTTAGTTCTGATTGAGCAGTTCTTC. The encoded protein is CASSLVLIEQFF. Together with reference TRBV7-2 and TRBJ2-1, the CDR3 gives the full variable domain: GAGVSQSPSNKVTEKGKDVELRCDPISGHTALYWYRQSLGQGLEFLIYFQGNSAPDKSGLPSDRFSAERTGGSVSTLTIQRTQQEDSAVYLCASSLVLIEQFFGPGTRLTVL.

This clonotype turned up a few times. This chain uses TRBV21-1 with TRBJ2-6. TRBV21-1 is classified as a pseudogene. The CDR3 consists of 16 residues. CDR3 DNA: TGTGCCAGCATCATAAATTGCTGCTCTGGGGCCAACGTCCTGACTTTC. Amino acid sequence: CASIINCCSGANVLTF.

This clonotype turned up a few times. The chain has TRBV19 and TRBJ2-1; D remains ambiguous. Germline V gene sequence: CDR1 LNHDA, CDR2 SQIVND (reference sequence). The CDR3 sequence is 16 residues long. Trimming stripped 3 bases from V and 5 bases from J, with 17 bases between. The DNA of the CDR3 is TGTGCCAGTAGTATTTTGAACGCCCCGACCAACAATGAGCAGTTCTTC. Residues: CASSILNAPTNNEQFF.

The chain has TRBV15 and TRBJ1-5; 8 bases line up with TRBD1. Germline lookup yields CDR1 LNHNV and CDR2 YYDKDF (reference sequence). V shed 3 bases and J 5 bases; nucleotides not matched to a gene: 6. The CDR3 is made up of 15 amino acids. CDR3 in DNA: TGTGCCACCAGCAGTGGGACAGGATGGGATCAGCCCCAGCATTTT. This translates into CATSSGTGWDQPQHF. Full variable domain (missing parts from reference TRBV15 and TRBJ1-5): DAMVIQNPRYQVTQFGKPVTLSCSQTLNHNVMYWYQQKSSQAPKLLFHYYDKDFNNEADTPDNFQSRRPNTSFCFLDIRSPGLGDTAMYLCATSSGTGWDQPQHFGDGTRLSIL.

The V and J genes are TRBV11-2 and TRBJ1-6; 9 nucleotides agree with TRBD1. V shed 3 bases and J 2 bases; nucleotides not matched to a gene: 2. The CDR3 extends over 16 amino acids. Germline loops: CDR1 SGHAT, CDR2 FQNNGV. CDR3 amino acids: CASSLGTGTYNSPLHF. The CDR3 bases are TGTGCCAGCAGCTTGGGGACAGGGACCTATAATTCACCCCTCCACTTT.

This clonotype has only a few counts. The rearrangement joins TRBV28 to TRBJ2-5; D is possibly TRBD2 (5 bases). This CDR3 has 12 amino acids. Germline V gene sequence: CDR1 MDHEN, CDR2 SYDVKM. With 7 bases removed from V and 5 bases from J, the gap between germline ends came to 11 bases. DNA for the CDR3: TGTGCCAGCACGGGATTCGGGGAGACCCAGTACTTC. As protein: CASTGFGETQYF. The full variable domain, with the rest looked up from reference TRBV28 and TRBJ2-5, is DVKVTQSSRYLVKRTGEKVFLECVQDMDHENMFWYRQDPGLGLRLIYFSYDVKMKEKGDIPEGYSVSREKKERFSLILESASTNQTSMYLCASTGFGETQYFGPGTRLLVL.

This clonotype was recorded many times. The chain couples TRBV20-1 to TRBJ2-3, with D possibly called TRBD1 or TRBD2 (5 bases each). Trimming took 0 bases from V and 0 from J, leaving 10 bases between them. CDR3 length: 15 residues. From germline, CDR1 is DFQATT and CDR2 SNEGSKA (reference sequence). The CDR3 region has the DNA TGCAGTGCTAGAGATGGGGGAACTAGCACAGATACGCAGTATTTT. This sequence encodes CSARDGGTSTDTQYF.

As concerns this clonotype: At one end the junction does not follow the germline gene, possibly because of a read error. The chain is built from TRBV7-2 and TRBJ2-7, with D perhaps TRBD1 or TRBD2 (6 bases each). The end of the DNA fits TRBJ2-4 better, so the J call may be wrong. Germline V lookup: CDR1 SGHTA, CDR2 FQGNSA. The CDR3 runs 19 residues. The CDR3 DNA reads TGTGCCAGCAGCGACGGCGGGACAACCCGCCCCATAGCCAAAACCATTCAGTACTTC. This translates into CASSDGGTTRPIAKTIQYF.

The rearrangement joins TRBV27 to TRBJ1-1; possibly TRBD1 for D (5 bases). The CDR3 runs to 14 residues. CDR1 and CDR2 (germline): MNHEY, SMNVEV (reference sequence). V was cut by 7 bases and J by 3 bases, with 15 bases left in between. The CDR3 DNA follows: TGTGCCAGCACCCGATGGCGGGGGGACACTGAAGCTTTCTTT. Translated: CASTRWRGDTEAFF.

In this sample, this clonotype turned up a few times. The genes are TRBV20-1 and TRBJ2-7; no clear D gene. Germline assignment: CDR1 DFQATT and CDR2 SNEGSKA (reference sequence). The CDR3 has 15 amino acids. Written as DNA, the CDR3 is TGCACGACGCGGAGAGGCACCTCGAGCTCCTACGAGCAGTACTTC. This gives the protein CTTRRGTSSSYEQYF.